This T cell receptor beta chain came from a study of blood T cell repertoires in COVID-19. Study context: Acute and convalescent COVID-19 samples came from the United States, Italy and Spain. PBMCs, B-cell-depleted T cells, or T cells provided the cDNA or gDNA that made up the material.

Of note for this clone: This may stem from a read error, because a much larger clone lies one nucleotide away.

Original processing notes: Estimates of nucleated cell counts were drawn from the amplification of reference gene primers. Using immunoSEQ multiplex PCR, the repertoire was profiled, and TCRdb retains in-frame clones only, with some absent. Clone size and the V and J calls come from that table; the DNA yielded D and trimming. The sample carries approximately 84,000 clones, almost 80% recorded once. The specimen sequenced was peripheral blood. The receptor's source is a human donor in a cohort sampled during active COVID-19.

The CDR3 region is CASSEWGGVGDSPLHF. The CDR3 bases are TGTGCCAGCAGTGAATGGGGGGGCGTTGGGGATTCACCCCTCCACTTT. The genes are TRBV6-4 and TRBJ1-6; weak D call: TRBD1 (6 bases). V lost 3 bases and J lost 8, with 17 bases in between. This CDR3 comprises 16 residues. The germline CDR1 and CDR2 sequences are MRHNA and SNTAGT.